This TCR beta chain was sequenced for a study of OX40 agonist ivuxolimab in advanced cancers. Study at large: As their treatment, patients were administered ivuxolimab, an agonistic anti-OX40 (CD134) antibody. Eligibility rules accepted prior anti-PD-1, anti-PD-L1 or anti-CTLA-4 therapy, and 30% to 40% had some.

Some clones are missing from TCRdb's copy, which holds only in-frame ones; the method was immunoSEQ multiplex PCR. This table holds tens of thousands of clones, 80% to 90% found once. V lost 3 bases to trimming and J lost 3 bases, with 12 bases between them. In germline, CDR1 is LNHDA, CDR2 SQIVND (reference sequence). The CDR3 has 15 residues. The sample holds a few counts of this clone. Its antigen is unknown. Study conclusions and caveats: Certain nonresponders likewise exhibited a low normalized T-cell clonal expansion.

The input for sequencing was CD4+ or CD8+ T cells sorted from blood, taken in a trial of the OX40 agonist ivuxolimab. This chain connects TRBV19 to TRBJ2-4; D unresolved. This clonotype originated in an adult with an advanced solid tumor such as melanoma, head and neck, liver or kidney cancer. The CDR3 DNA sequence: TGTGCCAGTAGTATGCGCGTCCCTGGCAAAAACATTCAGTACTTC. The encoded protein is CASSMRVPGKNIQYF.